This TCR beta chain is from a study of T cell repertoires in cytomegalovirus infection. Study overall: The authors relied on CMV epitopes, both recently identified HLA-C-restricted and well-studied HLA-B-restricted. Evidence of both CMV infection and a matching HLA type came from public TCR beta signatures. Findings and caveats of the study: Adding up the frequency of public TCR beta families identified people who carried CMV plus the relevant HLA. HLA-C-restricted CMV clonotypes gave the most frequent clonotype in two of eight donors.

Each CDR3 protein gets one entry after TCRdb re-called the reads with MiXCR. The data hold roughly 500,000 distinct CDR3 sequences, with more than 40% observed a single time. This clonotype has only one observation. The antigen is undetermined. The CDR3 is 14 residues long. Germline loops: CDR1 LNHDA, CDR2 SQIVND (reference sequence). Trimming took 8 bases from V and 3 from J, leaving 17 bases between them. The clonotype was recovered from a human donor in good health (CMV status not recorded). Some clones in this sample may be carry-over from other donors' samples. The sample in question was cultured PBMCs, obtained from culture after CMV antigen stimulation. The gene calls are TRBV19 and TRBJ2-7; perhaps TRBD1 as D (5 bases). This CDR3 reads CASARAGIDYEQYF. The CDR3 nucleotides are TGTGCCAGTGCCAGGGCAGGCATCGACTACGAGCAGTACTTC.